Below, 18 T cell receptor beta chains from the same sample are listed, as sequenced in a study of PD-1 blockade in classical Hodgkin lymphoma. Time point noted: newly diagnosed, previously untreated cHL patient sample. Purified CD4+ T cells were obtained from thawed PBMCs through magnetic negative selection. Profiled with immunoSEQ multiplex PCR; TCRdb holds only in-frame clones, not every one. Among under 40,000 clones listed, 88% were seen once. Sequencing was done on a sample of CD4+ T cells from blood. The receptors were gathered from a human donor with classical Hodgkin lymphoma.

This chain connects TRBV6-5 to TRBJ1-3; TRBD1 is a possible D gene (5 bases). The length of the CDR3 is 13 residues. Germline loops: CDR1 MNHEY, CDR2 SVGAGI. Trimming took 8 bases from V and 2 from J, leaving 10 bases between them. CDR3 in DNA: TGTGCCAGCGTAGGGGATACTGGAAACACCATATATTTT. This encodes CASVGDTGNTIYF.

The chain couples TRBV29-1 to TRBJ1-1; 12 bases map to TRBD1. V lost 4 bases, J lost 4 bases, and 10 bases stayed unmatched. CDR3 length equals 16 residues. Germline CDR1 SQVTM, CDR2 ANQGSEA. The chain's CDR3 is CSVGPGTGGRFTEAFF. The CDR3 DNA is TGCAGCGTTGGCCCCGGGACAGGGGGCCGATTCACTGAAGCTTTCTTT.

The chain has TRBV4-1 and TRBJ2-1; D could derive from TRBD1 or TRBD2 (5 bases each). Germline V gene sequence: CDR1 MGHRA, CDR2 YSYEKL. This CDR3 comprises 15 residues. V shed 1 base and J shed 8 bases, with 15 bases lying between them. The CDR3 reads CASSQARDLRDEQFF. The CDR3 coding sequence is TGCGCCAGCAGCCAAGCCCGGGACCTCCGCGATGAGCAGTTCTTC.

The V and J genes are TRBV5-1 and TRBJ2-1; TRBD2 matches at 9 bases. Germline assignment: CDR1 SGHRS and CDR2 YFSETQ. The length of the CDR3 is 14 residues. Trimming removed 5 bases from V and 7 bases from J; junction bases left unmatched: 7. Here the CDR3 reads CASRDSGSVNEQFF. Written as DNA, the CDR3 is TGCGCCAGCAGGGATAGCGGGAGCGTTAATGAGCAGTTCTTC.

J is TRBJ2-7 and V is TRBV5-8, with D unclear. Between the trimmed V and J ends, which lost 0 bases and 6 bases, there was a span of 10 bases. Germline V gives CDR1 SGHTS, CDR2 YDEGEE. The CDR3 has 13 residues. The CDR3 DNA reads as TGTGCCAGCAGCTTGGTGGTGGCTAGCGAGCAGTACTTC. Translated, it gives CASSLVVASEQYF.

V is TRBV7-9 and J is TRBJ2-2; D is unclear. The CDR3 spans 14 residues. The V end was cut by 8 bases, the J end by 4 bases, with 14 bases between. Germline CDR1 and CDR2: SEHNR and FQNEAQ (reference sequence). CDR3 in DNA: TGTGCCAGCTCCCTTGGATTCGGCACCGGGGAGCTGTTTTTT. Translation gives CASSLGFGTGELFF.

This chain uses TRBV7-8 with TRBJ2-1; D unresolved. Per germline, CDR1 SGHVS and CDR2 FQNEAQ. There are 15 residues in the CDR3. V lost 9 bases and J 0 bases, leaving 15 bases between the germline ends. CDR3 protein: CASFRGDYSYNEQFF. Here the CDR3 DNA reads TGTGCCAGTTTCCGCGGCGATTACTCCTACAATGAGCAGTTCTTC. Full variable domain (rest looked up from reference TRBV7-8 and TRBJ2-1): GAGVSQSPRYKVAKRGQDVALRCDPISGHVSLFWYQQALGQGPEFLTYFQNEAQLDKSGLPSDRFFAERPEGSVSTLKIQRTQQEDSAVYLCASFRGDYSYNEQFFGPGTRLTVL.

This clone was seen a few times. This chain uses TRBV28 with TRBJ1-5, with no clear D. The CDR3 runs to 10 residues. V was clipped by 8 bases and J by 8 bases, with 7 bases between them. Germline assignment: CDR1 MDHEN and CDR2 SYDVKM. The CDR3 DNA reads as TGTGCCAGCGGAATCAAGCCCCAGCATTTT. It encodes CASGIKPQHF.

CDR3 in DNA: TGTGCCAGCAGCCAAGCTCTTAAGGGACTAGCGGGAGGTAACGAGCAGTACTTC. Its translation is CASSQALKGLAGGNEQYF. The chain has TRBV4-2 and TRBJ2-7; 15 nucleotides agree with TRBD2. The V segment lost 1 base and the J segment 5 bases; nucleotides outside the gene matches: 9. The V gene's germline CDR1 is LGHNA and CDR2 YNFKEQ. This CDR3 is 18 amino acids long.

The DNA for the CDR3 is TGTGCCACCAGCACCGCGGACAGGGGGGACTATGGCTACACCTTC. It codes for CATSTADRGDYGYTF. The rearrangement joins TRBV15 to TRBJ1-2; 10 nucleotides agree with TRBD1. J lost 3 bases, V lost 4 bases, and 5 bases had no gene match. From germline, CDR1 is LNHNV and CDR2 YYDKDF (reference sequence). The CDR3 spans 15 residues.

This clone showed up just once. The CDR3 loop is CATSRDPMTAYEQYF. The CDR3 DNA reads as TGTGCCACCAGCAGAGATCCGATGACTGCCTACGAGCAGTACTTC. The rearrangement uses TRBV15 and TRBJ2-7; D not certain. CDR3 size: 15 residues. Germline lookup yields CDR1 LNHNV and CDR2 YYDKDF (reference sequence). Trimming pared 0 bases from V and 2 bases from J, leaving 11 bases between.

The rearrangement joins TRBV6-6 to TRBJ2-3; 13 bases are shared with TRBD2. V lost 6 bases to trimming and J lost 6 bases; unmatched junction nucleotides: 6. Germline loops: CDR1 MNHNY, CDR2 SVGAGI (reference sequence). CDR3 length equals 15 residues. The CDR3 region has the DNA TGTGCCAGCAGCCGGACTAGCGGGAGTTGGGATACGCAGTATTTT. Protein product: CASSRTSGSWDTQYF.

This CDR3 reads CASSGGSFGDTQYF. The CDR3 DNA reads TGTGCCAGCAGTGGCGGTTCGTTTGGGGATACGCAGTATTTT. The chain links TRBV7-2 to TRBJ2-3; D uncertain. V lost 6 bases and J lost 6, with 16 bases in between. The CDR3 covers 14 residues. The germline V gene has CDR1 SGHTA and CDR2 FQGNSA.

This clone came up once. The J gene is TRBJ1-1, the V gene TRBV14; perhaps TRBD1 as D (5 bases). Per the germline V gene, CDR1 is SGHDN and CDR2 is FVKESK. This CDR3 contains 16 residues. V dropped 3 bases and J dropped 3 bases, with 17 bases sitting between them. For the CDR3, the DNA is TGTGCCAGCAGCCATTCCAGGGCTCGGTCCTACACTGAAGCTTTCTTT. Protein product: CASSHSRARSYTEAFF. The whole variable domain, filled in from reference TRBV14 and TRBJ1-1, reads EAGVTQFPSHSVIEKGQTVTLRCDPISGHDNLYWYRRVMGKEIKFLLHFVKESKQDESGMPNNRFLAERTGGTYSTLKVQPAELEDSGVYFCASSHSRARSYTEAFFGQGTRLTVV.

The rearrangement links TRBV4-1 to TRBJ2-1, with 10 bases aligning to TRBD2. Germline V gene lookup returns CDR1 MGHRA and CDR2 YSYEKL. The CDR3 spans 16 residues. V was pared by 4 bases and J by 7 bases, with 10 bases of the junction left unmatched. This CDR3 reads CASSLVSGRSKNEQFF. In DNA form, the CDR3 reads TGCGCCAGCAGCCTAGTTAGCGGGAGGTCGAAGAATGAGCAGTTCTTC.

The rearrangement links TRBV27 to TRBJ1-5, with 8 bases fitting TRBD1. This CDR3 comprises 15 residues. After removal of 5 bases from V and 5 bases from J, the junction contained 8 bases not matched to a gene. Germline-derived CDR1 and CDR2 are MNHEY and SMNVEV (reference sequence). This chain's CDR3 is CASSPGQGWDQPQHF. CDR3 in DNA: TGTGCCAGCAGTCCCGGACAGGGCTGGGATCAGCCCCAGCATTTT.

The chain employs TRBV28 and TRBJ2-1; 7 nucleotides agree with TRBD1. Germline loops: CDR1 MDHEN, CDR2 SYDVKM. Trimming at V came to 10 bases and at J to 3 bases, leaving 6 bases not matched to a gene. The CDR3 extends over 13 amino acids. The CDR3 protein is CAISGQFYNEQFF. DNA of the CDR3: TGTGCCATCTCGGGACAGTTCTACAATGAGCAGTTCTTC.

This chain links TRBV5-4 with TRBJ1-3; TRBD1 agrees at 8 bases. Unmatched junction bases numbered 6, after V lost 4 bases and J lost 3 bases. The CDR3 has 15 residues. CDR1 and CDR2 from the germline V gene are SGHNT and YYREEE (reference sequence). The CDR3 loop is CASSETGAYGNTIYF. CDR3 nucleotides: TGTGCCAGCAGCGAGACAGGGGCTTATGGAAACACCATATATTTT. Drawing the rest from reference TRBV5-4 and TRBJ1-3, the complete variable domain is ETGVTQSPTHLIKTRGQQVTLRCSSQSGHNTVSWYQQALGQGPQFIFQYYREEENGRGNFPPRFSGLQFPNYSSELNVNALELDDSALYLCASSETGAYGNTIYFGEGSWLTVV.